This T cell receptor beta chain was documented in a study of blood T cell repertoires in COVID-19. The overall study: The United States, Italy and Spain supplied acute and convalescent COVID-19 samples. T cells, B-cell-depleted T cells, or PBMCs provided the cDNA or gDNA that served as material.

Original processing methods: Reference gene primer amplification gave nucleated cell count estimates. Data came from immunoSEQ multiplex PCR; TCRdb stores just in-frame clones and leaves some out. That table is the source of V, J and clone size, and D and trimming were worked out from the DNA. The table includes roughly 190,000 clones, around 90% detected once. This clone was seen a single time. The CDR3 runs to 14 residues. Germline CDR1 and CDR2: KGHSH and LQKENI. V lost 5 bases, J lost 1 base, and 3 bases stayed unmatched. Specimen: peripheral blood. The sequence came from a man in his fifties or sixties with active or convalescent COVID-19. The gene calls are TRBV18 and TRBJ1-1, with 8 bases fitting TRBD1. As DNA, the CDR3 is TGTGCCAGCTCAGACAGGGGCGGGAACACTGAAGCTTTCTTT. Amino acids: CASSDRGGNTEAFF.